The rows below give T cell receptor beta chains drawn from one sample of a study of blood T cell repertoires in COVID-19. TCRdb's table, derived via immunoSEQ multiplex PCR, lists solely in-frame clones and lacks some. The table has about 160,000 clones, 80% seen once. What was sequenced was PBMCs or T cells enriched from blood (not recorded which). The receptors stem from a woman aged 55-69 years who had recovered from COVID-19. The CDR3 runs from the conserved cysteine through the conserved F or W. D genes are given only for firm matches. Some rows mark clone size as missing; the rest say once, few, many or name a class of expanded clone.

size	V	D	J	DNA	CDR3
NA	TRBV24-1	TRBD2	TRBJ2-1	TGTGCCACCAGTGATCCCATAGCGGGGCAGCGTTACAATGAGCAGTTCTTC	CATSDPIAGQRYNEQFF
few	TRBV5-1	TRBD1	TRBJ2-7	TGCGCCAGCAGCTTGTCTAGCACAGGGGGGACCTACGAGCAGTACTTC	CASSLSSTGGTYEQYF
NA	TRBV24-1	TRBD1	TRBJ2-1	TGTGCCACCAGTGATAGGACAGGGAGCTCCTACAATGAGCAGTTCTTC	CATSDRTGSSYNEQFF
NA	TRBV10-3	NA	TRBJ2-3	TGTGCCATCAGTGACGGAGCAGTCTCGGGTGCAGATACGCAGTATTTT	CAISDGAVSGADTQYF
NA	TRBV24-1	NA	TRBJ2-1	TGTGCCACCAGTGAGTGGGCAGGGCCATACAATGAGCAGTTCTTC	CATSEWAGPYNEQFF
few	TRBV20-1	TRBD1	TRBJ1-2	TGCAGTGCTAGGACAGGGTATGGCTACACCTTC	CSARTGYGYTF
few	TRBV5-1	NA	TRBJ2-3	TGCGCCAGCATGGCTAGCGGCACAGATACGCAGTATTTT	CASMASGTDTQYF
few	TRBV3-1/TRBV3-2	TRBD1	TRBJ2-1	TGTGCCAGCAGCCAAAGACAGGGCCCATCCCACAATGAGCAGTTCTTC	CASSQRQGPSHNEQFF
NA	TRBV9	TRBD1	TRBJ1-2	TGTGCCAGCAGCGTAGCGGGTGTGGGGACAGGGGGTAACTATGGCTACACCTTC	CASSVAGVGTGGNYGYTF
NA	TRBV9	TRBD2	TRBJ2-7	TGTGCCAGCAGCGTAGCAGAGCGGGGGGTCACCTACGAGCAGTACTTC	CASSVAERGVTYEQYF
NA	TRBV7-3	NA	TRBJ1-1	TGTGCCAGCAGCTTAAATCGGGCCGGACAGAACACTGAAGCTTTCTTT	CASSLNRAGQNTEAFF
NA	TRBV9	NA	TRBJ1-1	TGTGCCAGCAGCGTACTCGGGGTGTTCACTGAAGCTTTCTTT	CASSVLGVFTEAFF
NA	TRBV24-1	NA	TRBJ2-1	TGTGCCACCAGTGATGGCAGGGGCAATGAGCAGTTCTTC	CATSDGRGNEQFF
NA	TRBV3-1/TRBV3-2	NA	TRBJ1-1	TGTGCCAGCAGCCAAGAGGGGGGGTGGAACACTGAAGCTTTCTTT	CASSQEGGWNTEAFF
NA	TRBV18	NA	TRBJ1-1	TGTGCCAGCTCACCACCGAATCCGGGGAACACTGAAGCTTTCTTT	CASSPPNPGNTEAFF
few	TRBV29-1	NA	TRBJ1-3	TGCAGCGTTCGTTCTGGAAACACCATATATTTT	CSVRSGNTIYF
NA	TRBV24-1	NA	TRBJ2-1	TGTGCCACCAGTGAAGAGAGCTCCTACAATGAGCAGTTCTTC	CATSEESSYNEQFF
once	TRBV2	TRBD1	TRBJ2-2	TGTGCCAGCAGAAGGGACAGCACCGGGGAGCTGTTTTTT	CASRRDSTGELFF
NA	TRBV6-1	TRBD1	TRBJ2-7	TGTGCCAGCAGTGACACAGGGGGGACCTACGAGCAGTACTTC	CASSDTGGTYEQYF
NA	TRBV19	TRBD1	TRBJ1-2	TGTGCCAGTAGTCCATGGACAGGGGGCTATGGCTACACCTTC	CASSPWTGGYGYTF
NA	TRBV19	NA	TRBJ1-4	TGTGCCAGTAGTAGTACGGGGTTCGGTGAAAAACTGTTTTTT	CASSSTGFGEKLFF
NA	TRBV4-1	TRBD1	TRBJ1-5	TGCGCCAGCAGCCTTCGGGACAGGGGGGAACAGCCCCAGCATTTT	CASSLRDRGEQPQHF
NA	TRBV27	NA	TRBJ1-6	TGTGCCAGCAGTTTAGGGGGACAAAATTCACCCCTCCACTTT	CASSLGGQNSPLHF
NA	TRBV2	TRBD2	TRBJ2-4	TGTGCCAGCATGGGCGGGGGGGCCAAAAACATTCAGTACTTC	CASMGGGAKNIQYF
NA	TRBV11-2	NA	TRBJ1-5	TGTGCCAGCAGCCACCAGGATCAGCCCCAGCATTTT	CASSHQDQPQHF
NA	TRBV6-5	NA	TRBJ1-2	TGTGCCAGCAGTTACTCGAGGTGGAACTATGGCTACACCTTC	CASSYSRWNYGYTF
NA	TRBV9	TRBD2	TRBJ2-1	TGTGCCAGCAGCTCCCTCGAGGTGGGGGGGAATGAGCAGTTCTTC	CASSSLEVGGNEQFF
NA	TRBV4-1	NA	TRBJ1-3	TGCGCCAGCAGCCAAGATCGGGGGTCCGGAAACACCATATATTTT	CASSQDRGSGNTIYF
NA	TRBV2	NA	TRBJ1-4	TGTGCCAGCAGCCCGGTGCCTTATGAAAAACTGTTTTTT	CASSPVPYEKLFF
NA	TRBV11-2	NA	TRBJ2-5	TGTGCCAGCAGCTTAGGTGGGACAAAGCAAGAGACCCAGTACTTC	CASSLGGTKQETQYF
NA	TRBV18	NA	TRBJ2-3	TGTGCCAGCTCACCACCCGGGACTTCCTATACCGCAGATACGCAGTATTTT	CASSPPGTSYTADTQYF
NA	TRBV12-3/TRBV12-4	NA	TRBJ1-1	TGTGCCAGCAGTTTGCGTGGGAACACTGAAGCTTTCTTT	CASSLRGNTEAFF
NA	TRBV4-1	NA	TRBJ1-5	TGCGCCAGCAGCCAAGATCGGGGTCAGCCCCAGCATTTT	CASSQDRGQPQHF
NA	TRBV29-1	TRBD1	TRBJ1-2	TGCAGCGTTGACCGACCCGGGACAGAAGATGGCTACACCTTC	CSVDRPGTEDGYTF
NA	TRBV19	NA	TRBJ2-3	TGTGCCAGTAGTATAGCGTCGGGGGGCAGGGATACACAGTATTTT	CASSIASGGRDTQYF
NA	TRBV4-2	NA	TRBJ2-3	TGTGCCAGCAGCCAAGATTGGTTGGGGGAGGAAGATACGCAGTATTTT	CASSQDWLGEEDTQYF
NA	TRBV24-1	TRBD1	TRBJ1-5	TGTGCCACCAGTGATTCCGCGGACAGGGTGACCAATCAGCCCCAGCATTTT	CATSDSADRVTNQPQHF
once	TRBV5-4	NA	TRBJ1-2	TGTGCCAGCAGCTTAGGCGGTCGGGACATAATAAACTATGGCTACACCTTC	CASSLGGRDIINYGYTF
NA	TRBV19	NA	TRBJ2-7	TGTGCCAGTAGTCGAGACGGGGGACCTGGACAGGCCACCTACGAGCAGTACTTC	CASSRDGGPGQATYEQYF
NA	TRBV7-3	NA	TRBJ2-7	TGTGCCAGCAGCTTAAAGGCAACGGGACTTTACGAGCAGTACTTC	CASSLKATGLYEQYF
NA	TRBV19	NA	TRBJ1-3	TGTGCCAGTATGTCTCAGGGAAACACCATATATTTT	CASMSQGNTIYF
NA	TRBV6-5	NA	TRBJ1-5	TGTGCCAGCAGTTACGTCAGGGCACTTAGCAATCAGCCCCAGCATTTT	CASSYVRALSNQPQHF
few	TRBV12-1	NA	TRBJ2-2	TGTGCCAGCAGCTTTGATCAGGGGACCGGGGAGCTGTTTTTT	CASSFDQGTGELFF
few	TRBV10-1	NA	TRBJ1-1	TGCGCCAGCAGTGATCCTTCGAACACTGAAGCTTTCTTT	CASSDPSNTEAFF
NA	TRBV3-1/TRBV3-2	NA	TRBJ1-4	TGTGCCAGCAGTCCAGGGTTCACTAATGAAAAACTGTTTTTT	CASSPGFTNEKLFF
NA	TRBV18	TRBD1	TRBJ1-4	TGTGCCAGCTCCCCGGGACAGGGGAATGAAAAACTGTTTTTT	CASSPGQGNEKLFF
medium-sized	TRBV6-4	TRBD2	TRBJ2-1	TGTGCCAGCAGTCCCGAGACTAGCGGGGATGATGAGCAGTTCTTC	CASSPETSGDDEQFF
NA	TRBV27	NA	TRBJ1-1	TGTGCCAGCAGTTCCGGCGTGGGGGCGGAAGCTTTCTTT	CASSSGVGAEAFF
NA	TRBV24-1	NA	TRBJ2-3	TGTGCCACCAGTGATAATAAGCAGGGCTTATCCACAGATACGCAGTATTTT	CATSDNKQGLSTDTQYF
NA	TRBV12-3/TRBV12-4	NA	TRBJ1-2	TGTGCCAGTTACCAGCGGAGCAACTATGGCTACACCTTC	CASYQRSNYGYTF
NA	TRBV19	NA	TRBJ1-1	TGTGCCAGTAGTATCGGGACTGCGATTGAAGCTTTCTTT	CASSIGTAIEAFF
few	TRBV5-6	NA	TRBJ1-2	TGTGCCAGCAGCCCCGCCGCAGCGAGCTATGGCTACACCTTC	CASSPAAASYGYTF
NA	TRBV18	TRBD2	TRBJ2-3	TGTGCCAGCTCACCACAAGCGGGGGGGCCCACAGATACGCAGTATTTT	CASSPQAGGPTDTQYF
NA	TRBV3-1/TRBV3-2	TRBD1	TRBJ2-1	TGTGCCAGCAACCTCCGGGACAGGGGGCTGGGTGAGCAGTTCTTC	CASNLRDRGLGEQFF
once	TRBV4-1	TRBD1	TRBJ2-3	TGCGCCAGCAGCCAAGACTCCAGGGGGACAGATACGCAGTATTTT	CASSQDSRGTDTQYF